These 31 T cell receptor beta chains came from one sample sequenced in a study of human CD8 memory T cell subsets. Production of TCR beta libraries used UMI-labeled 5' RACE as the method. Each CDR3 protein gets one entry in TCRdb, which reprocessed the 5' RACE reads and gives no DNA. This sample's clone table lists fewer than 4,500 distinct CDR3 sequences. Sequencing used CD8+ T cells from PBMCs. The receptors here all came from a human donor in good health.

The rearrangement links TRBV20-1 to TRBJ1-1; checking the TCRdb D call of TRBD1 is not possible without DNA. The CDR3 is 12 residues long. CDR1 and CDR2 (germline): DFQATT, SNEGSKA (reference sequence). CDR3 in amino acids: CSAFRGDTEAFF.

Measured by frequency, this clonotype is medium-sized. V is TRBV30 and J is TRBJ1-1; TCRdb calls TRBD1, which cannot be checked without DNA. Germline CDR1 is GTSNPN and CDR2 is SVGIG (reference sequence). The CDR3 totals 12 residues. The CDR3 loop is CAWERGNTEAFF.

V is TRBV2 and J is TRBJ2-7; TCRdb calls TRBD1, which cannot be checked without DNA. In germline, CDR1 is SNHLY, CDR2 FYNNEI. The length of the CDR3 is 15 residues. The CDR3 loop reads CASSETPTGGGEQYF. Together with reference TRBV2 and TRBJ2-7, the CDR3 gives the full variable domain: EPEVTQTPSHQVTQMGQEVILRCVPISNHLYFYWYRQILGQKVEFLVSFYNNEISEKSEIFDDQFSVERPDGSNFTLKIRSTKLEDSAMYFCASSETPTGGGEQYFGPGTRLTVT.

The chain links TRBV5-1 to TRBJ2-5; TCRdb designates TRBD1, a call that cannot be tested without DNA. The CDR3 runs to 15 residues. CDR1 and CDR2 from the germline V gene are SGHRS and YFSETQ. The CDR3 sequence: CASSSWDSAQETQYF.

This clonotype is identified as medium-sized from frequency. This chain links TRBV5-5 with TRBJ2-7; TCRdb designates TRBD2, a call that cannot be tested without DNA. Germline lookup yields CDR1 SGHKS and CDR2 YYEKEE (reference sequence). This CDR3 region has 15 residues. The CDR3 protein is CASSLKPAGTYEQYF.

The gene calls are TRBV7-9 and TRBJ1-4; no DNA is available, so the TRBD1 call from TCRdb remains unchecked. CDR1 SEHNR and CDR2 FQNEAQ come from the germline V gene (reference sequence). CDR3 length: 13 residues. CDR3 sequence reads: CASSCFRDEKLFF.

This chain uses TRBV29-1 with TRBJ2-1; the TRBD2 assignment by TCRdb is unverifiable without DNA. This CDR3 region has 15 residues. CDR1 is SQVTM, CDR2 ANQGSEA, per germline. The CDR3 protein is CSVAGLAGAYNEQFF.

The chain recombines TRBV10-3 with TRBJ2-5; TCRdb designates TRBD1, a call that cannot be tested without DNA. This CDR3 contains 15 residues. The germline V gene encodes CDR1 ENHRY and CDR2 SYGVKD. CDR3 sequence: CAISAGGGKQETQYF.

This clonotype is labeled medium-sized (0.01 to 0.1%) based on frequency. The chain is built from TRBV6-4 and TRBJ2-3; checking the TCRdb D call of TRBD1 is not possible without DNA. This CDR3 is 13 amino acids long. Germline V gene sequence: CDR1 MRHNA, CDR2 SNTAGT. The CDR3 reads CASSAGDTDTQYF.

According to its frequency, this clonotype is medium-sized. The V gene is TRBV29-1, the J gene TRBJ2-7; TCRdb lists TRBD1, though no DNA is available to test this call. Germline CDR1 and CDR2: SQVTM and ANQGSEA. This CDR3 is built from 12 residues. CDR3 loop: CSAQGQGNEQYF.

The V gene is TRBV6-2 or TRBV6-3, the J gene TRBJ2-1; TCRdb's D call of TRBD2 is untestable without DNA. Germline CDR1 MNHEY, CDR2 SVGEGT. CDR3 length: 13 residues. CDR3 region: CASSPTSHNEQFF.

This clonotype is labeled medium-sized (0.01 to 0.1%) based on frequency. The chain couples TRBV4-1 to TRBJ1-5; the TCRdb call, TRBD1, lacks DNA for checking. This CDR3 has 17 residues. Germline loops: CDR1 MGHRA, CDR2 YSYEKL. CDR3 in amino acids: CASSRTRGLSGNQPQHF.

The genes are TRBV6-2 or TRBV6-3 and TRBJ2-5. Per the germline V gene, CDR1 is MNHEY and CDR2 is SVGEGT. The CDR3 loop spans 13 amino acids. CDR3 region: CASSSGVDETQYF.

The chain's CDR3 is CASSLSGTPEQYF. The chain uses TRBV5-4 and TRBJ2-7; with no DNA, the TCRdb D assignment of TRBD1 cannot be verified. Germline lookup yields CDR1 SGHNT and CDR2 YYREEE (reference sequence). The CDR3 loop spans 13 amino acids.

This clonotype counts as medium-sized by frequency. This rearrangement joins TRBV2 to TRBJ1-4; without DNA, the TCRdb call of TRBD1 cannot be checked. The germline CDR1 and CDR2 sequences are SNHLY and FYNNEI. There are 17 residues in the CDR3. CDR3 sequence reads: CASTNHVGKGPNEKLFF.

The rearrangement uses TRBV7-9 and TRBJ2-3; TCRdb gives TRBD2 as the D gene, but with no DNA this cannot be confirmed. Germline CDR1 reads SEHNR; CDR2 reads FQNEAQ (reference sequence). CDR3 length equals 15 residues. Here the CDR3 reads CASSPRGEATDTQYF. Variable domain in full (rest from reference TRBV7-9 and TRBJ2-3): DTGVSQNPRHKITKRGQNVTFRCDPISEHNRLYWYRQTLGQGPEFLTYFQNEAQLEKSRLLSDRFSAERPKGSFSTLEIQRTEQGDSAMYLCASSPRGEATDTQYFGPGTRLTVL.

CDR3 sequence: CASSLASLVDTEAFF. The chain uses TRBV5-6 and TRBJ1-1. CDR1 is SGHDT and CDR2 is YYEEEE in the germline V gene. There are 15 residues in the CDR3.

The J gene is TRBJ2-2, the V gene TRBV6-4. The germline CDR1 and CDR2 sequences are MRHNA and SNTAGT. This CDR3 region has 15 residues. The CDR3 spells CASSDSPGNTGELFF.

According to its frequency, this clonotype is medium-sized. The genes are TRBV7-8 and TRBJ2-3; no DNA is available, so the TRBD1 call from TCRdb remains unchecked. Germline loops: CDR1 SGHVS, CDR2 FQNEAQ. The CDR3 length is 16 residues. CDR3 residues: CASSLEGGEDPDTQYF.

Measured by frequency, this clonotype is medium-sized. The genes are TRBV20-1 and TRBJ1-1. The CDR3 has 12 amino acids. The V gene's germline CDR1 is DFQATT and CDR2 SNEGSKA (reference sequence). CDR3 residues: CSAFPMNTEAFF.

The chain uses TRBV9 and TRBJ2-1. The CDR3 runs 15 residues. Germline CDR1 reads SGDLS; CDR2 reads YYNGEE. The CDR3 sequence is CASSVGRSSYNEQFF.

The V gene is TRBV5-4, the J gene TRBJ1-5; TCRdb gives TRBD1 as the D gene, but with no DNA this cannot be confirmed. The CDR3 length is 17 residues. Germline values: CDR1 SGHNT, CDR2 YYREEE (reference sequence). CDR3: CASSPETASGFNQPQHF.

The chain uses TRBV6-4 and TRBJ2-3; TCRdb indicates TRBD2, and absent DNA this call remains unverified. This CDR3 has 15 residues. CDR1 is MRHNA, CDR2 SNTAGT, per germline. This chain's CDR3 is CASSVLAGTTDTQYF.

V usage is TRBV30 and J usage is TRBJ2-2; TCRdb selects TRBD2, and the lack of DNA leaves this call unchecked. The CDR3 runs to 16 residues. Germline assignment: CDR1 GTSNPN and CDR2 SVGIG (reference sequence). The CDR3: CAWSQHPGGPTGELFF.

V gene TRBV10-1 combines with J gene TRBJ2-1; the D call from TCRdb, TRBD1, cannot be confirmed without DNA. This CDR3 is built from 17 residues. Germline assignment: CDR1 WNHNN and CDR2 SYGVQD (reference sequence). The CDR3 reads CASSENGQGLSYNEQFF.

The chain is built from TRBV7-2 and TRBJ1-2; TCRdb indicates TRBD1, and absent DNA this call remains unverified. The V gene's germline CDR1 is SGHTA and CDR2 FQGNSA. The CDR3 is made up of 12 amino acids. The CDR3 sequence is CASSPQGDGYTF.

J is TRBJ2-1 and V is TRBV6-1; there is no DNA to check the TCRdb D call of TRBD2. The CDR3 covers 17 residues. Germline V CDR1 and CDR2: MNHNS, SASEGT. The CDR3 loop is CATSEPSGGMSYNEQFF.

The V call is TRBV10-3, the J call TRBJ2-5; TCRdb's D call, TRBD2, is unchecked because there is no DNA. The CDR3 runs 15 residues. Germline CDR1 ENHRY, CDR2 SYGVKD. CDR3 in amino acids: CATRASQLYQETQYF.

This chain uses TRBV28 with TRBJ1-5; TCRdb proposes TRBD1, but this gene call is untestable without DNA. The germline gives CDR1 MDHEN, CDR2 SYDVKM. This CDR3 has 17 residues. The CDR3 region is CASSLAGTELADQPQHF.

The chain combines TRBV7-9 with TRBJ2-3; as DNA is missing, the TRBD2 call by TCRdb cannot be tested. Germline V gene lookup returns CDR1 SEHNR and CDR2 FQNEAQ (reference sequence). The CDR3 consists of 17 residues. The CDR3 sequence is CASSLSGLARWTDTQYF.

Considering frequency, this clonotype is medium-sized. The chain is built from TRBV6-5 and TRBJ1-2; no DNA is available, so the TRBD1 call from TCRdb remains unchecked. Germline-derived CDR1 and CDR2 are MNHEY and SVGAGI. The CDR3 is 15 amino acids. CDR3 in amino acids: CASSVTGRFDYGYTF.